This T cell receptor (beta chain) was recovered during a study of cytomegalovirus exposure and HLA in healthy donors. V dropped 3 bases and J dropped 0; count of bases not matched to a gene: 14. The CDR3 totals 19 residues. Germline V gene data show CDR1 as SGDLS and CDR2 as YYNGEE. PCR primers comprised 60 Vbeta and 13 Jbeta primers. The data were produced by immunoSEQ multiplex PCR, yet TCRdb's version contains in-frame clones alone and is incomplete. The table lists under 150,000 clones, more than 70% of them singletons. The rearrangement uses TRBV9 and TRBJ2-7, with 11 bases that match TRBD2. The receptor was isolated from a woman aged 60 to 75 in good health and CMV-seronegative. Source material: PBMCs. This chain's CDR3 is CASSADSPLLAGGSYEQYF. CDR3 bases: TGTGCCAGCAGCGCCGACTCCCCTCTGCTAGCGGGAGGCTCCTACGAGCAGTACTTC.